This T cell receptor (beta chain) was identified in a study of monozygotic twins with inflammatory bowel disease. Study findings and constraints: The analysis did not separate different T cell subtypes.

No T cells were sorted before total RNA was taken from whole blood. As for this clonotype: Its specificity is not known.

This CDR3 has 16 amino acids. CDR1 and CDR2 (germline): MDHEN, SYDVKM. TCR libraries each used about 4,000 ng of total RNA. Template switching introduced UMIs that contain a 6-nucleotide sample barcode. TCRdb reprocessed the 5' RACE reads, with one entry per CDR3 protein and no DNA. The sample has approximately 390,000 distinct CDR3 sequences; the top ten hold approximately 2.3%. The chain combines TRBV28 with TRBJ1-1; the TCRdb D gene call, TRBD1, has no DNA to confirm it. The sequence was obtained from a human donor with ulcerative colitis or Crohn's disease, or a healthy co-twin of an affected twin (not recorded which). Sample: blood. The CDR3 region is CASPPFSTGVGTEAFF.